This T cell receptor (beta chain) was found in a study of CD8+CD57+ T cells in acquired aplastic anemia. Overall study context: Sorted CD4+ plus CD8+ cells gave DNA averaging about 3.2 ug.

TCR beta VDJ combinations and CDR3 sequences were profiled from genomic DNA. MiXCR, applied by TCRdb to the reads, yields one record per CDR3 protein. The sample includes roughly 420,000 distinct CDR3 sequences, 65% to 80% of them seen just once. On this clonotype itself: What it recognizes is unknown.

Study outcomes and limitations: Almost 30 shared CD8+ CDR3s appeared highly expressed within patients' immunodominant clones.

With 6 bases clipped from V and 0 bases from J, the junction kept 5 bases outside the gene matches. This CDR3 is built from 15 residues. The sample comprised sorted CD4+, CD8+, or CD8+CD57+ T cells (not recorded which) from PBMCs. The genes are TRBV12-3 or TRBV12-4 and TRBJ2-3; 8 bases agree with TRBD2. The TCR comes from a human donor in good health, serving as a control. The CDR3 region has the DNA TGTGCCAGCAGCACAGCGGGGGCAAGCACAGATACGCAGTATTTT. Its translation: CASSTAGASTDTQYF.